This T cell receptor beta chain was sequenced for a study of blood T cell repertoires in COVID-19 (dated by TCRdb to the early 2020s). For context, the study as a whole: Samples covering the acute and convalescent phases of COVID-19 were provided by collaborators in the United States, Italy and Spain. The material from the prospective study consisted of cDNA or gDNA derived from T cells, B-cell-depleted T cells, or PBMCs. Deeply sampled blood TCRbeta repertoires from subjects exposed to, actively infected with, or recovered from COVID-19 were included in the dataset. The repertoires were released in a freely available public database intended as a resource for research on the immune response to SARS-CoV-2. The samples were drawn from two sources: the first 160 participants of the ongoing ImmuneRACE study, and approximately 1,300 subjects contributed by 6 global collaborators. The sample metadata nearly always contained a de-identified subject ID, COVID-19 status, age in years and sex. Where HLA class I and class II types were available, the types were taken from metadata supplied by the sample provider, not from assay-based typing.

The paper as a whole reports these results and caveats: The amount of clinical and demographic metadata varied by source and participant and was provided uncurated.

Remarks on this clone: What antigen it recognizes has not been identified. No qualities accompany the bases; no much larger clone lies one base away.

The collaborating institutions used their own protocols to collect whole blood in K2EDTA tubes. For TCRbeta analysis, collaborators shipped samples in one of three forms: frozen whole blood, isolated PBMCs, or DNA extracted from either of those sample types. A distance of 17 bases separates the germline ends of V and J, which lose 6 bases and 0 bases respectively. The CDR3 sequence holds 16 residues, the cysteine and phenylalanine included. Only the CDR3 DNA stays, 48 bases, in frame from base 1. The germline V gene (reference sequence) supplies CDR1 LNHDA and CDR2 SQIVND. TCRbeta CDR3 regions were amplified from genomic DNA using the immunoSEQ Assay, a bias-controlled multiplex PCR. The source study handled its data this way. Nucleated cell counts per sample were estimated from amplification of reference gene primers within the assay. Sequence reads were collapsed and filtered to measure the absolute abundance of every unique TCRbeta CDR3 rearrangement. For each sample, productive Simpson clonality was calculated as the square root of Simpson's diversity index over productive rearrangements. TCRdb stores this immuneACCESS table with in-frame sequences only. Part of the clones is absent; in the studies checked, under half of the shortfall reflects unresolved V genes, and no reason is known for the rest. V and J calls and clone size follow that table, whereas D and trimming were derived from the DNA. The sample yields roughly 120,000 clones; just under 85% were counted once. Just under 7.5% of the sample rests with the top ten.

Sequencing was done on a sample of peripheral blood. Recombination connected TRBV19 to TRBJ1-1; no D gene is confidently identified. The TCR sequence derives from a man in his sixties or seventies with active or convalescent COVID-19. Here the CDR3 is given as CASRPLGIEMNTEAFF. The DNA sequence follows: TGTGCCAGTAGACCTTTGGGCATTGAGATGAACACTGAAGCTTTCTTT.